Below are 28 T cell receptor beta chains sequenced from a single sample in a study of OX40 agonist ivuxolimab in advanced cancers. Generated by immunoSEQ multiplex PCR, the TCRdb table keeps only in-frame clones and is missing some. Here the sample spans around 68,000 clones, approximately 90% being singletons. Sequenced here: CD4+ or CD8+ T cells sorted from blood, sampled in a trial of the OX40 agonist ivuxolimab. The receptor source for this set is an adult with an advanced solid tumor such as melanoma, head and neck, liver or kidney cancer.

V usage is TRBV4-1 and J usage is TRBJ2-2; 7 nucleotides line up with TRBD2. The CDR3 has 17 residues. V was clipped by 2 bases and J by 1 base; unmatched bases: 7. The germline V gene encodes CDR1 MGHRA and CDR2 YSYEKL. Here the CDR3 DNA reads TGCGCCAGCAGCCAACCCTCCGGGACTATGAACACCGGGGAGCTGTTTTTT. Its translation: CASSQPSGTMNTGELFF.

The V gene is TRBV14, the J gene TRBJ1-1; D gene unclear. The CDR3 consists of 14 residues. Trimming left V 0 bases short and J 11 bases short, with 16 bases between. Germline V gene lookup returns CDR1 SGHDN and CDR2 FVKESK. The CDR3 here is CASSQDLGRVSAFF. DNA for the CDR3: TGTGCCAGCAGCCAAGATTTAGGTCGGGTGTCGGCTTTCTTT.

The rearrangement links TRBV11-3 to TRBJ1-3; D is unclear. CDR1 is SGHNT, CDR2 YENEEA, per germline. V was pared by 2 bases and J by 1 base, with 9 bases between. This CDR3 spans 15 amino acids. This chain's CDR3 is CASSLSLGSGNTIYF. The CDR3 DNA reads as TGTGCCAGCAGCTTATCATTGGGGTCTGGAAACACCATATATTTT. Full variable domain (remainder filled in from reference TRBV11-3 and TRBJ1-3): EAGVVQSPRYKIIEKKQPVAFWCNPISGHNTLYWYLQNLGQGPELLIRYENEEAVDDSQLPKDRFSAERLKGVDSTLKIQPAELGDSAVYLCASSLSLGSGNTIYFGEGSWLTVV.

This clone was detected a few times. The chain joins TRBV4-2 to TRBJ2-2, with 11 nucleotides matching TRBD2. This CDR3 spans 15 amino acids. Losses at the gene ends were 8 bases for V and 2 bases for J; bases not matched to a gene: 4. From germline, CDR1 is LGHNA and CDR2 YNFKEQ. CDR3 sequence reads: CASALAGGNTGELFF. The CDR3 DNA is TGTGCCAGCGCCCTAGCGGGAGGAAACACCGGGGAGCTGTTTTTT.

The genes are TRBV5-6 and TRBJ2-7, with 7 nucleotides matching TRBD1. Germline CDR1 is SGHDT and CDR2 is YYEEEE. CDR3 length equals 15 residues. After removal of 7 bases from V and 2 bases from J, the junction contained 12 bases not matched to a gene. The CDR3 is CASHIGGRPTYEQYF. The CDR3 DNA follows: TGTGCCAGCCATATAGGGGGCAGGCCGACCTACGAGCAGTACTTC.

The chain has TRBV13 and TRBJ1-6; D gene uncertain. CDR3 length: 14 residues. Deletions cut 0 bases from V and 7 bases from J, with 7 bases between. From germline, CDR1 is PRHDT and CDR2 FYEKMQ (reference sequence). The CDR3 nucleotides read TGTGCCAGCAGCTTAGGGAATTTAAATTCACCCCTCCACTTT. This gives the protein CASSLGNLNSPLHF.

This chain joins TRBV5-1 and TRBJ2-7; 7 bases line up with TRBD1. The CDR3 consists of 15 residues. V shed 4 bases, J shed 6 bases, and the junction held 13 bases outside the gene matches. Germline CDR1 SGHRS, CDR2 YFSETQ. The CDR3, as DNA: TGCGCCAGCAGCCTGGGACAGATCCCATCCGCCGAGCAGTACTTC. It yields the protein CASSLGQIPSAEQYF. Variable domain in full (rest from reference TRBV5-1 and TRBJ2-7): KAGVTQTPRYLIKTRGQQVTLSCSPISGHRSVSWYQQTPGQGLQFLFEYFSETQRNKGNFPGRFSGRQFSNSRSEMNVSTLELGDSALYLCASSLGQIPSAEQYFGPGTRLTVT.

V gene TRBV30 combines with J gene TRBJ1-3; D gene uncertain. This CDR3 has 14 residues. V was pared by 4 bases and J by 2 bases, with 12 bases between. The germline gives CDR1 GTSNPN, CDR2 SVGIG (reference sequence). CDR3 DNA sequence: TGTGCCTGGAACCGAGGCTCCCCTGGAAACACCATATATTTT. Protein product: CAWNRGSPGNTIYF.

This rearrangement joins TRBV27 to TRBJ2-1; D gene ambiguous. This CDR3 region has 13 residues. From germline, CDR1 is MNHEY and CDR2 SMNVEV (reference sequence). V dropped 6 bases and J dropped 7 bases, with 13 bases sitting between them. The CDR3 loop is CASRKMTINEQFF. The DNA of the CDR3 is TGTGCCAGCAGAAAGATGACGATAAATGAGCAGTTCTTC.

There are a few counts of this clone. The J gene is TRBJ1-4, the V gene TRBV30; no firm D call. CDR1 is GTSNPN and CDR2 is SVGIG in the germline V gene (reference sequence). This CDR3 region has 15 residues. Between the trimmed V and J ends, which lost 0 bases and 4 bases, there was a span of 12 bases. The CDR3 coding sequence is TGTGCCTGGAGTGTAAGAGCGGCCCTTAATGAAAAACTGTTTTTT. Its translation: CAWSVRAALNEKLFF.

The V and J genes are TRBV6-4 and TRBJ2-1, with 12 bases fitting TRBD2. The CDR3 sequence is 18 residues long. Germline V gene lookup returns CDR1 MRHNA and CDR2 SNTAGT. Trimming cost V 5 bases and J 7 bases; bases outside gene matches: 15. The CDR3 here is CASSTGTSGPLTRNEQFF. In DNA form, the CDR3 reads TGTGCCAGCAGTACCGGGACTAGCGGGCCCCTCACGAGGAATGAGCAGTTCTTC.

CDR3 amino acids: CAISDLGASTEAFF. The CDR3, as DNA: TGTGCCATCAGTGATTTGGGCGCCTCTACTGAAGCTTTCTTT. V and J are TRBV10-3 and TRBJ1-1; D is ambiguous. The germline gives CDR1 ENHRY, CDR2 SYGVKD. V was trimmed by 3 bases and J by 5 bases, leaving 13 bases between them. The CDR3 is 14 amino acids.

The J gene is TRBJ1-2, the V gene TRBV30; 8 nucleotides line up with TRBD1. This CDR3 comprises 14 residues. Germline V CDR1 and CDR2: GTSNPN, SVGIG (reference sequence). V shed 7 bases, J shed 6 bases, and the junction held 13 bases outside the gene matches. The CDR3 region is CASFTLTRGHGYTF. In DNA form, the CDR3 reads TGTGCCTCCTTTACATTGACCAGGGGGCATGGCTACACCTTC.

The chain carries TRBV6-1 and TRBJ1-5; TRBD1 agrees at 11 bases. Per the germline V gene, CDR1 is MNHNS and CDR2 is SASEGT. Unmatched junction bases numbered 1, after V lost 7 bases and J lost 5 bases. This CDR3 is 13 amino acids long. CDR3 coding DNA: TGTGCCAGCACGGGACAGGGGGATCAGCCCCAGCATTTT. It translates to CASTGQGDQPQHF.

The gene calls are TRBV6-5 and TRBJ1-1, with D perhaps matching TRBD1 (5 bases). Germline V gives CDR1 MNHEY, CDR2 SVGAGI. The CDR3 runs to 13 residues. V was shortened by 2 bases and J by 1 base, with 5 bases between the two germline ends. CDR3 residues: CASSYDRNTEAFF. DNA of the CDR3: TGTGCCAGCAGTTACGACAGGAACACTGAAGCTTTCTTT.

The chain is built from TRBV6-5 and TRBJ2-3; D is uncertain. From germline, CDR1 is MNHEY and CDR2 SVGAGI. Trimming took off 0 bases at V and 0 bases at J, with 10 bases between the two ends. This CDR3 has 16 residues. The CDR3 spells CASSYSSGKSTDTQYF. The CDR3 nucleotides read TGTGCCAGCAGTTACTCGAGTGGAAAGAGCACAGATACGCAGTATTTT.

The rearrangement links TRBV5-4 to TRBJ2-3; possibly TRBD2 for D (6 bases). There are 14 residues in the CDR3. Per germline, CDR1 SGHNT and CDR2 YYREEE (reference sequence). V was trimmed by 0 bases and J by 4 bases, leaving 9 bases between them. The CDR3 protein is CASSLDGSSDTQYF. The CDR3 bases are TGTGCCAGCAGCTTGGACGGGAGCTCAGATACGCAGTATTTT.

The DNA for the CDR3 is TGTGCCAGCAGCTTAGGAGGGACAGGGTCTGTCTACGAGCAGTACTTC. Translating it yields CASSLGGTGSVYEQYF. The J gene is TRBJ2-7, the V gene TRBV13, with 9 bases matching TRBD1. This CDR3 spans 16 amino acids. The germline V gene encodes CDR1 PRHDT and CDR2 FYEKMQ (reference sequence). Trimming cost V 0 bases and J 3 bases; bases outside gene matches: 6.

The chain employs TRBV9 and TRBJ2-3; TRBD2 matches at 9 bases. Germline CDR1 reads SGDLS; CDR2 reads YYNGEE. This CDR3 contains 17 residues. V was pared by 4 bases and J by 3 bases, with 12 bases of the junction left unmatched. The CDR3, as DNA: TGTGCCAGCAGCCGGGTTAGCGGGGGCAGTAGGACAGATACGCAGTATTTT. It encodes CASSRVSGGSRTDTQYF.

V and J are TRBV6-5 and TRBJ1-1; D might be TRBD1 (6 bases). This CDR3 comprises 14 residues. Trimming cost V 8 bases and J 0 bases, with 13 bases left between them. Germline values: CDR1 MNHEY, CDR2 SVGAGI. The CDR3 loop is CASSLTGMNTEAFF. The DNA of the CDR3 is TGTGCCAGCTCTCTCACAGGGATGAACACTGAAGCTTTCTTT.

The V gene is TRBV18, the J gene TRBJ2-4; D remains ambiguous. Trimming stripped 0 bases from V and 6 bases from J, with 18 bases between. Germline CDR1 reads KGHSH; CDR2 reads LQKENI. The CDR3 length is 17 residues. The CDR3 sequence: CASSPPGQDRLANIQYF. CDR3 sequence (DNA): TGTGCCAGCTCACCACCAGGCCAGGATAGACTCGCAAACATTCAGTACTTC.

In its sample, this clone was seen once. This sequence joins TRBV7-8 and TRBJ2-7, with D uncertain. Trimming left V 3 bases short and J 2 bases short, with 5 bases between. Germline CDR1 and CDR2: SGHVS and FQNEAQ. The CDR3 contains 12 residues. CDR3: CASSFNTYEQYF. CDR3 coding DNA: TGTGCCAGCAGCTTCAACACCTACGAGCAGTACTTC.

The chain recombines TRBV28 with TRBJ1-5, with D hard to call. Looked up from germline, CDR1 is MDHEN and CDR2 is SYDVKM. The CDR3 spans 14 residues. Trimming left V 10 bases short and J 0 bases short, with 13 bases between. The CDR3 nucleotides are TGTGCCACCATTTGGGTGAATAGCAATCAGCCCCAGCATTTT. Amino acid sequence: CATIWVNSNQPQHF.

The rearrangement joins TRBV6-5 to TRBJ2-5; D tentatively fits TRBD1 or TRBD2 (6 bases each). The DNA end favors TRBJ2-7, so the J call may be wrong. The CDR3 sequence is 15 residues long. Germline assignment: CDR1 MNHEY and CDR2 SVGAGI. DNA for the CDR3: TGTGCCAGCAGTGCAACGGGGGCCCTAGACTACGAGCAGTACTTC. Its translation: CASSATGALDYEQYF.

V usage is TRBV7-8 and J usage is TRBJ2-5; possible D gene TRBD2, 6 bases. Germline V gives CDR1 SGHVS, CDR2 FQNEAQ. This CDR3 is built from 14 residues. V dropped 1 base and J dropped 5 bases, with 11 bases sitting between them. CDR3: CASSLDLGRETQYF. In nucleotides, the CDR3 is TGTGCCAGCAGCTTAGATTTGGGGAGGGAGACCCAGTACTTC.

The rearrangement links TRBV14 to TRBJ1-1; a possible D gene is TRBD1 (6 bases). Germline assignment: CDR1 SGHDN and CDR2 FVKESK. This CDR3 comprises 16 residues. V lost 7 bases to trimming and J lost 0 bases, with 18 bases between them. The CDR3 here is CASTQWGGAMNTEAFF. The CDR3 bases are TGTGCCAGCACCCAGTGGGGGGGGGCCATGAACACTGAAGCTTTCTTT.

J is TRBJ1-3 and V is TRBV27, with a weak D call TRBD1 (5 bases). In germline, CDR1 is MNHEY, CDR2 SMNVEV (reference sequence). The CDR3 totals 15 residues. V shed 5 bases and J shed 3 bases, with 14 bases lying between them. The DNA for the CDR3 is TGTGCCAGCAGTGGCAGGGTAGGGTTTGGAAACACCATATATTTT. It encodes CASSGRVGFGNTIYF.

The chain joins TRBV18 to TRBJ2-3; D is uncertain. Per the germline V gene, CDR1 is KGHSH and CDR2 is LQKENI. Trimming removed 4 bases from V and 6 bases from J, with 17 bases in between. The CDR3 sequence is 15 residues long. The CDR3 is CASSRQLTTGDTQYF. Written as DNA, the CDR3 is TGTGCCAGCTCACGCCAATTGACAACTGGGGATACGCAGTATTTT.